These 16 T cell receptor beta chains came from one sample sequenced in a study of Graves' ophthalmopathy and Graves' hyperthyroidism listed by TCRdb under 2018. The instrument was an Illumina HiSeq 2000. TCR beta CDR3 regions were amplified from RNA transcripts for repertoire sequencing. A first-round RT-PCR used HTBI primers with the Qiagen OneStep RT-PCR kit, followed by a second-round multiplex PCR, size selection and purification. TCRdb redid the processing of the public reads, applying fastp at Q25 and MiXCR, and retained in-frame beta chains. Every CDR3 protein is listed once, alongside the most common genes and DNA of its rows. This sample has roughly 500,000 distinct CDR3 sequences in its table, and 14% of those were observed once. The ten largest account for approximately 9.8% of the sample. The sequencing sample was made of blood. These receptors all stem from a woman between 25 and 40 years old with Graves' ophthalmopathy. Donor details come from another sample of the same person, matched by shared clones.

This clonotype appeared many times. The chain uses TRBV7-3 and TRBJ2-7; no clear D. V gave up 2 bases and J gave up 0 bases, with 11 bases separating them. The CDR3 contains 15 residues. Germline loops: CDR1 SGHTA, CDR2 FQGTGA. The CDR3 here is CASSLGQQDSYEQYF. Written as DNA, the CDR3 is TGTGCCAGCAGCTTAGGGCAGCAAGACTCCTACGAGCAGTACTTC.

This clonotype appeared many times. The rearrangement uses TRBV11-3 and TRBJ2-5; tentatively, D is TRBD1 (6 bases). This CDR3 is built from 16 residues. CDR1 is SGHNT and CDR2 is YENEEA in the germline V gene. Trimming took off 5 bases at V and 2 bases at J, with 18 bases between the two ends. CDR3 loop: CASSPRGTDEQETQYF. The CDR3 nucleotides read TGTGCCAGCAGCCCCAGGGGCACAGATGAACAAGAGACCCAGTACTTC.

The table lists this clonotype with many counts. The chain employs TRBV6-5 and TRBJ2-5; D is possibly TRBD1 (6 bases). The germline V gene encodes CDR1 MNHEY and CDR2 SVGAGI. Trimming took off 8 bases at V and 5 bases at J, with 15 bases between the two ends. The CDR3 covers 13 residues. This CDR3 is CASAEDSHETQYF. The CDR3 coding sequence is TGTGCCAGCGCCGAGGACAGCCATGAGACCCAGTACTTC.

In its sample, this clonotype was seen many times. The rearrangement uses TRBV28 and TRBJ1-3, with D hard to call. Per the germline V gene, CDR1 is MDHEN and CDR2 is SYDVKM. V was pared by 6 bases and J by 0 bases, with 9 bases between. The CDR3 has 14 amino acids. For the CDR3, the DNA is TGTGCCAGCAGACGACCGAACTCTGGAAACACCATATATTTT. Its protein is CASRRPNSGNTIYF.

This clonotype occurred many times. The gene calls are TRBV28 and TRBJ1-2; D may be TRBD1 (5 bases). CDR1 is MDHEN, CDR2 SYDVKM, per germline. The length of the CDR3 is 14 residues. Trimming took off 1 base at V and 8 bases at J, with 14 bases between the two ends. Here the CDR3 DNA reads TGTGCCAGCAGTTTATTATCAGGGAATAAAGGCTACACCTTC. This gives the protein CASSLLSGNKGYTF.

The chain carries TRBV6-1 and TRBJ1-1; D may be TRBD1 (6 bases). The CDR3 runs to 14 residues. V was trimmed by 4 bases and J by 6 bases, leaving 15 bases between them. CDR1 and CDR2 (germline): MNHNS, SASEGT. The DNA for the CDR3 is TGTGCCAGCAGTGGGTTGAGGGGGTTAGCTGAAGCTTTCTTT. Encoded protein: CASSGLRGLAEAFF.

This clonotype has at least ten counts. The chain recombines TRBV20-1 with TRBJ2-2, with a tentative D call TRBD1 (5 bases). V dropped 1 base and J dropped 7 bases, with 16 bases sitting between them. CDR3 length: 15 residues. Per germline, CDR1 DFQATT and CDR2 SNEGSKA (reference sequence). CDR3 in DNA: TGCAGTGCTAGAGTGCCAACAGGATTGAGCGGGGAGCTGTTTTTT. Protein product: CSARVPTGLSGELFF.

This clonotype occurred a few times. A read error may produce the germline difference seen at one junction end. This chain connects TRBV29-1 to TRBJ2-4, with D unclear. The CDR3 is 12 residues long. Germline CDR1 and CDR2: SQVTM and ANQGSEA. CDR3 nucleotides: TGCAGCGTTGAATCAGACCGGAACATTAAGTACTTC. Protein: CSVESDRNIKYF.

There are many counts of this clonotype. The chain employs TRBV6-4 and TRBJ1-1; no definite D call. This CDR3 has 14 residues. Germline values: CDR1 MRHNA, CDR2 SNTAGT. Trimming removed 0 bases from V and 2 bases from J, with 7 bases in between. The CDR3 spells CASSDSYGNTEAFF. The CDR3 coding sequence is TGTGCCAGCAGTGACTCGTACGGTAACACTGAAGCTTTCTTT.

The chain links TRBV6-1 to TRBJ1-2; a weak D match, TRBD1 (5 bases). CDR1 is MNHNS, CDR2 SASEGT, per germline. This CDR3 region has 14 residues. Trimming left V 6 bases short and J 4 bases short, with 15 bases between. The CDR3 bases are TGTGCCAGCAGCGATTATGACAGCAGCTATGGCTACACCTTC. It translates to CASSDYDSSYGYTF.

This clonotype was seen many times. The V call is TRBV15, the J call TRBJ1-5; 11 positions match TRBD1. J was trimmed by 6 bases and V by 3 bases; bases with no gene match: 4. The germline CDR1 and CDR2 sequences are LNHNV and YYDKDF (reference sequence). The CDR3 has 15 residues. The CDR3 nucleotides read TGTGCCACCAGCAGGGACAGGGGGCTAGGTCAGCCCCAGCATTTT. Translation: CATSRDRGLGQPQHF.

To note about this clonotype: Because it lacks the conserved phenylalanine or tryptophan at the end, this CDR3 is likely a read error. The gene calls are TRBV4-1 and TRBJ1-1; no reliable D call. Germline lookup yields CDR1 MGHRA and CDR2 YSYEKL. The CDR3 spans 15 residues. V lost 4 bases and J lost 3, with 15 bases in between. Here the CDR3 DNA reads TGCGCCAGCAGCCGAGGGCCGGGGAAAGACACTGAAGCTTTCTTG. Encoded protein: CASSRGPGKDTEAFL.

This clonotype has a count of ten or more. The rearrangement links TRBV5-6 to TRBJ2-5; weak D call: TRBD1 (6 bases). V lost 0 bases to trimming and J lost 5 bases, with 14 bases between them. The CDR3 runs 15 residues. Germline assignment: CDR1 SGHDT and CDR2 YYEEEE. The CDR3 loop reads CASSLDRVWEETQYF. The CDR3 coding sequence is TGTGCCAGCAGCTTGGACAGGGTTTGGGAGGAGACCCAGTACTTC.

This clonotype has at least ten counts. V gene TRBV30 combines with J gene TRBJ2-5; the D is unclear. The CDR3 spans 12 residues. The V end lost 0 bases, the J end lost 3 bases, and 5 bases lay between the germline ends. The germline V gene encodes CDR1 GTSNPN and CDR2 SVGIG (reference sequence). CDR3 in amino acids: CAWSVEEETQYF. DNA for the CDR3: TGTGCCTGGAGTGTGGAAGAAGAGACCCAGTACTTC.

This chain connects TRBV4-1 to TRBJ2-7; TRBD2 is a possible D gene (6 bases). V was trimmed by 6 bases and J by 3 bases, leaving 18 bases between them. This CDR3 contains 15 residues. CDR1 is MGHRA and CDR2 is YSYEKL in the germline V gene. In nucleotides, the CDR3 is TGCGCCAGCAGTCACCGGGACTTTCCGAACTACGAGCAGTACTTC. Protein sequence: CASSHRDFPNYEQYF.

This clonotype was seen repeatedly, ten times or more. The CDR3 loop is CASSLSQTYEQYF. DNA of the CDR3: TGTGCCAGCAGTTTGTCTCAGACCTACGAGCAGTACTTC. The V call is TRBV12-3 or TRBV12-4, the J call TRBJ2-7; D is unclear. CDR3 length: 13 amino acids. The V gene lost 3 bases and the J gene lost 2 bases, with 8 bases spanning the gap.